The clone carrying this TCR beta chain appeared once. Its antigen is unknown. This entry comes from a study of T cells in Graves' hyperthyroidism and ophthalmopathy. In the study overall: Before any treatment, at initial diagnosis, peripheral blood was collected.

Regarding the study as a whole: Ophthalmopathy was identified by the model a median around 6 months ahead of onset. The majority of expanded thyroid clonotypes above 0.001 also appeared in blood.

Germline CDR1 and CDR2: SGHRS and YFSETQ. The CDR3 covers 14 residues. The trim removed 0 bases at V and 4 bases at J, leaving 3 bases unmatched. TCR beta CDR3 regions were amplified from RNA. HTBI primers were employed in a first-round RT-PCR of the TCR CDR3. MiXCR was run by TCRdb on the multiplex PCR reads, yielding one entry per CDR3 protein. The sample lists some 600,000 distinct CDR3 sequences; 14% were seen once. Ahead of any ophthalmopathy symptoms, the blood sample was obtained at the first diagnosis of hyperthyroidism. The TCR was taken from a young woman with Graves' hyperthyroidism that later progressed to Graves' ophthalmopathy. This sequence joins TRBV5-1 and TRBJ2-7, with 8 bases aligning to TRBD1. Sequencing was done on a sample of blood. DNA for the CDR3: TGCGCCAGCAGCTTGGGACAGGGGTGGTACGAGCAGTACTTC. Encoded protein: CASSLGQGWYEQYF. The full variable domain, its missing parts supplied by reference TRBV5-1 and TRBJ2-7, is KAGVTQTPRYLIKTRGQQVTLSCSPISGHRSVSWYQQTPGQGLQFLFEYFSETQRNKGNFPGRFSGRQFSNSRSEMNVSTLELGDSALYLCASSLGQGWYEQYFGPGTRLTVT.